This T cell receptor (beta chain) came from a study of blood T cell repertoires in COVID-19. Study-level information: Sites across the United States, Italy and Spain contributed samples from acute and convalescent COVID-19.

Germline assignment: CDR1 SEHNR and CDR2 FQNEAQ (reference sequence). Trimming pared 6 bases from V and 2 bases from J, leaving 16 bases between. The CDR3 covers 15 residues. In the study's own analysis: Estimation of nucleated cell counts relied on the amplification of reference gene primers. Here immunoSEQ multiplex PCR was the method, and the copy in TCRdb shows in-frame clones only, minus some. Clonal size and the V and J genes are those of that table, whereas D and trimming came from the DNA. The repertoire has under 150,000 clones, more than 75% of them found once; the top ten carry roughly 1.4%.

The receptor was isolated from a human donor in a cohort sampled during active COVID-19. The sample comprised peripheral blood. The V call is TRBV7-9, the J call TRBJ1-1; perhaps TRBD1 as D (6 bases). As DNA, the CDR3 is TGTGCCAGCAGGGACCGGGACAACGAAAACACTGAAGCTTTCTTT. Protein: CASRDRDNENTEAFF. The whole variable domain, filled in from reference TRBV7-9 and TRBJ1-1, reads DTGVSQNPRHKITKRGQNVTFRCDPISEHNRLYWYRQTLGQGPEFLTYFQNEAQLEKSRLLSDRFSAERPKGSFSTLEIQRTEQGDSAMYLCASRDRDNENTEAFFGQGTRLTVV.